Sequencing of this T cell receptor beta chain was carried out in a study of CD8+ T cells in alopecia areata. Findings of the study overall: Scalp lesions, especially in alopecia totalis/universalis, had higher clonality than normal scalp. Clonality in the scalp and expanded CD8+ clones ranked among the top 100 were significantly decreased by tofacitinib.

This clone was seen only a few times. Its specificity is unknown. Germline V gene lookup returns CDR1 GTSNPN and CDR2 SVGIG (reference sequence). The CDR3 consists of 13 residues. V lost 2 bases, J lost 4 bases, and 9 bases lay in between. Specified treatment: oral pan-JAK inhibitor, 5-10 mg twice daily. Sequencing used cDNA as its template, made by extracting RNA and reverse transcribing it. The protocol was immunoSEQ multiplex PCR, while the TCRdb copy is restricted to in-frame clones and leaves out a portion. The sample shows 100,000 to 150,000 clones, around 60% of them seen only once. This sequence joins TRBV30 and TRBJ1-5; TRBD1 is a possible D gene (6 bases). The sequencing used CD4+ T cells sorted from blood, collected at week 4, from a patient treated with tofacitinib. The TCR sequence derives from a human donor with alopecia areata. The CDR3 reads CAWSTGQNQPQHF. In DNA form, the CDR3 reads TGTGCCTGGAGTACGGGACAAAATCAGCCCCAGCATTTT.